This TCR beta chain appears in the sequencing data of a study of identical twins. Comments on this clonotype: The target antigen is unknown.

The study's findings and limits: Model-predicted out-of-frame TCR alpha sharing fell below observed values in monozygotic twins.

V was shortened by 5 bases and J by 5 bases, with 14 bases between the two germline ends. CDR3 length equals 14 residues. Germline CDR1 MGHRA, CDR2 YSYEKL. TCRdb reanalysed the 5' RACE reads using MiXCR and keeps one entry per CDR3 protein. The table records about 1.7 million distinct CDR3 sequences, 32% of them present only once. The sample taken for sequencing was cord blood. The clonotype comes from a newborn girl in good health. The V gene is TRBV4-1, the J gene TRBJ2-3; D is possibly TRBD1 (6 bases). The CDR3 reads CASSSTGPGDTQYF. The CDR3 bases are TGCGCCAGCAGCTCGACAGGCCCCGGAGATACGCAGTATTTT.